This TCR beta chain was recovered during a study of CD8+CD57+ T cells in acquired aplastic anemia. Profiles of TCR beta VDJ and CDR3 were generated from a genomic DNA template. TCRdb recomputed calls from the reads with MiXCR, one row per CDR3 protein. The sample shows about 180,000 distinct CDR3 sequences, approximately 49% of them seen only once. This clonotype was counted a few times. This sequence originates from a human donor in good health. The sequenced sample was sorted CD4+, CD8+, or CD8+CD57+ T cells (not recorded which) from PBMCs.

The CDR3 bases are TGTGCCAGCTCACCTAACAGGGGACCAGAGACCCAGTACTTC. Encoded protein: CASSPNRGPETQYF. The chain has TRBV18 and TRBJ2-5; 7 bases fit TRBD1. This CDR3 has 14 amino acids. Germline V gene sequence: CDR1 KGHSH, CDR2 LQKENI. The V and J ends lost 3 bases and 4 bases, in that order; junction bases with no gene match: 5. Drawing the rest from reference TRBV18 and TRBJ2-5, the complete variable domain is NAGVMQNPRHLVRRRGQEARLRCSPMKGHSHVYWYRQLPEEGLKFMVYLQKENIIDESGMPKERFSAEFPKEGPSILRIQQVVRGDSAAYFCASSPNRGPETQYFGPGTRLLVL.